These T cell receptor beta chains were read from a single sample in a study of regulatory T cells in long-lasting Graves disease. TCRdb called the multiplex PCR reads again in MiXCR, with one record for every CDR3 protein. This table holds 350,000 to 550,000 distinct CDR3 sequences, 14% found once. The same sample was also used in a study of T cells in Graves' hyperthyroidism and ophthalmopathy.

The material was peripheral blood mononuclear cells (PBMCs), obtained at new diagnosis, from a patient treated with antithyroid drugs. These TCRs come from a woman between 50 and 59 years old with Graves disease. Both conserved end residues are part of each CDR3. The D gene is left open where the match is weak. Size is omitted from some rows. Given values are once, few, many or a class for expanded clones.

j_gene	abundance	d_gene	v_gene	CDR3nt	CDR3aa
TRBJ2-1	NA	NA	TRBV18	TGTGCCAGCTCACCGGAAACTACCCGGGATGAGCAGTTCTTC	CASSPETTRDEQFF
TRBJ2-3	NA	NA	TRBV6-5	TGTGCCAGCAGTTACGCTGGCGGTACAGATACGCAGTATTTT	CASSYAGGTDTQYF
TRBJ2-7	few	NA	TRBV7-9	TGTGCCAGCAGCTTAACGGGACCCTCCTACGAGCAGTACTTC	CASSLTGPSYEQYF
TRBJ2-1	many	TRBD2	TRBV12-3/TRBV12-4	TGTGCCAGCAGTTTACTAGGCGGGAGTTCCTACAATGAGCAGTTCTTC	CASSLLGGSSYNEQFF
TRBJ2-7	NA	NA	TRBV9	TGTGCCAGCAGCCCCAACCAGCGGGCACCCTCCTACGAGCAGTACTTC	CASSPNQRAPSYEQYF
TRBJ2-7	few	NA	TRBV9	TGTGCCAGCAGCGTAGGACAGGGTGCCGGGGGGGAGCAGTACTTC	CASSVGQGAGGEQYF
TRBJ1-1	many	NA	TRBV7-3	TGTGCCAGCAGCTTAAAGGGGGGAAACACTGAAGCTTTCTTT	CASSLKGGNTEAFF
TRBJ1-5	few	NA	TRBV27	TGTGCCGGCAGCTTGACAGGTTATAGCAATCAGCCCCAGCATTTT	CAGSLTGYSNQPQHF
TRBJ1-2	NA	NA	TRBV30	TGTGCCTGGAGTGTCCGTTGGGGGCGTAGAGATGGCTACACCTTC	CAWSVRWGRRDGYTF
TRBJ2-6	few	NA	TRBV28	TGTGCCAGCAGTCCGACGAGGTATGGGGCCAACGTCCTGACTTTC	CASSPTRYGANVLTF
TRBJ2-5	many	NA	TRBV10-3	TGTGCCATCAGTCGGGGGGAGACCCAGTACTTC	CAISRGETQYF
TRBJ2-7	few	NA	TRBV10-1	TGCGCCAGCAGTCCGGGACGGTCCGGGATGGCTTACGAGCAGTACTTC	CASSPGRSGMAYEQYF
TRBJ2-2	few	NA	TRBV5-1	TGCGCCAGCAGTTCCATAGACAGGAAGAATACCGGGGAGCTGTTTTTT	CASSSIDRKNTGELFF
TRBJ2-5	once	NA	TRBV6-9	TGTGCCAGCAGTTCCGGGAGCGTACAAGAGACCCAGTACTTC	CASSSGSVQETQYF
TRBJ2-5	NA	NA	TRBV27	TGTGCCAGCAGTGGACAGCCTCAAGAGACCCAGTACTTC	CASSGQPQETQYF
TRBJ1-6	many	NA	TRBV15	TGTGCCACCAGCAGGGCAACAGGGTCGGTTTCACCCCTCCACTTT	CATSRATGSVSPLHF
TRBJ2-7	many	TRBD2	TRBV27	TGTGCCAGCAGTTTGCTAGCGGGAGATCTTTCCTACGAGCAGTACTTC	CASSLLAGDLSYEQYF
TRBJ1-4	many	TRBD1	TRBV28	TGTGCCAGCAGTTTCCCAGCAGGGGGGGCTAATGAAAAACTGTTTTTT	CASSFPAGGANEKLFF
TRBJ2-1	many	NA	TRBV6-2/TRBV6-3	TGTGCCAGCAGTGAATTTCGAGCGGGGACAACCAACTACAATGAGCAGTTCTTC	CASSEFRAGTTNYNEQFF
TRBJ2-1	many	NA	TRBV7-9	TGTGCCAGCAGCCTGAAGGAGCAGTTCTTC	CASSLKEQFF
TRBJ2-5	NA	TRBD2	TRBV27	TGTGCCAGCAGTTCACTAGCGGGAGCCCCTGAGATCCAGTACTTC	CASSSLAGAPEIQYF
TRBJ2-7	many	TRBD1	TRBV7-9	TGTGCCAGCAGCTTAGGGACAGGGGGAGGCTACGAGCAGTACTTC	CASSLGTGGGYEQYF
TRBJ2-2	NA	NA	TRBV9	TGTGCCAGCAGCGTGGCCGCGAACACCGGGGAGCTGTTTTTT	CASSVAANTGELFF
TRBJ2-2	NA	TRBD2	TRBV7-3	TGTGCCAGCAGCTCCCGGGTCCTCGTAGCGGGAGGTTCCGGGGAGCTGTTTTTT	CASSSRVLVAGGSGELFF
TRBJ2-3	NA	NA	TRBV6-5	TGTGCCAGCAGTTACGAGCAAGCGGGTGGATCAGATACGCAGTATTTT	CASSYEQAGGSDTQYF
TRBJ2-1	many	NA	TRBV11-2	TGTGCCAGCAGCCCTAGTGGGTATGAGCAGTTCTTC	CASSPSGYEQFF
TRBJ1-6	few	NA	TRBV7-2	TGTGCCAGCACCCTCTGGGAGGGGACGAGCTCACCCCTCCACTTT	CASTLWEGTSSPLHF
TRBJ1-1	many	NA	TRBV27	TGTGCCAGCAGTTTACCAGGGTTGAACACTGAAGCTTTCTTT	CASSLPGLNTEAFF
TRBJ2-1	many	TRBD2	TRBV12-3/TRBV12-4	TGTGCCAGCAGTCGACCCCGTGAGACTAGCGGGCGTTTCGATGAGCAGTTCTTC	CASSRPRETSGRFDEQFF
TRBJ1-4	few	NA	TRBV5-1	TGCGCCAGCAGCTTCGGACAGAGCAGTGAAAAACTGTTTTTT	CASSFGQSSEKLFF
TRBJ1-5	many	NA	TRBV3-1	TGTGCCAGCAGCCAAGCTGCAGGGGGCAATCAGCCCCAGCATTTT	CASSQAAGGNQPQHF
TRBJ1-5	few	TRBD1	TRBV3-1	TGTGCCAGCAGCCAGGGCAGGGGGTCTCAGCCCCAGCATTTT	CASSQGRGSQPQHF
TRBJ2-1	many	TRBD2	TRBV3-1	TGTGCCAGCAGCCAAGATTTGCTAGCGGGAGCTGAGCAGTTCTTC	CASSQDLLAGAEQFF
TRBJ1-4	many	NA	TRBV30	TGTGCGTCGACTGCCAATGAAAAACTGTTTTTT	CASTANEKLFF
TRBJ2-5	many	TRBD2	TRBV20-1	TGCAGTGCGAAAAGACTAGCGGGGTACCAAGAGACCCAGTACTTC	CSAKRLAGYQETQYF
TRBJ2-5	many	NA	TRBV27	TGTGCCAGCAGTTTATCGTGGGGACTGGGGGAAGAGACCCAGTACTTC	CASSLSWGLGEETQYF
TRBJ2-7	few	TRBD1	TRBV12-3/TRBV12-4	TGTGCCAGCAGACCGGGACAGGTTGACGAGCAGTACTTC	CASRPGQVDEQYF
TRBJ2-5	many	NA	TRBV11-2	TGTGCCAGCAGCTTTGGGGTCCGGAGTACCCAAGAGACCCAGTACTTC	CASSFGVRSTQETQYF
TRBJ2-5	few	TRBD2	TRBV13	TGTGCCAGCAGCTTAGGCGTGATAGGGAGGGAGCGAAAGACCCAGTACTTC	CASSLGVIGRERKTQYF
TRBJ1-6	NA	NA	TRBV2	TGTGCCAGCAGAATGGGACGCCTTAATTCACCCCTCCACTTT	CASRMGRLNSPLHF